This section outlines one TCR beta chain sequence together with its context. TCRdb keeps only in-frame clones here, not all; method: immunoSEQ multiplex PCR. The table includes 350,000 to 450,000 clones, around 89% detected once. The sample originates from a study of blood T cell repertoires in COVID-19. Study background: The United States, Italy and Spain provided the acute and convalescent COVID-19 samples.

Participant age was roughly 18 to 95 years, and participants resided in roughly 25 US areas. Participant reports of clinical history set cohort assignment. Either two negative PCRs, clearance, or symptom resolution qualified Cohort 3 donors as recovered. Trimming stripped 5 bases from V and 2 bases from J, with 10 bases between. The CDR3 length is 13 residues. Germline V CDR1 and CDR2: WSHSY, SAAADI. Material for sequencing was PBMCs or T cells enriched from blood (not recorded which). The TCR originated in a man aged 30 to 39 who had recovered from COVID-19. This chain links TRBV10-2 with TRBJ2-7; D uncertain. CDR3 in DNA: TGCGCCAGCAGTCCAGGTTCCACCTACGAGCAGTACTTC. Translating it yields CASSPGSTYEQYF.